These T cell receptor beta chains were read from a single sample in a study of graft-versus-host responses after intestinal transplantation. Data came from immunoSEQ multiplex PCR; TCRdb stores just in-frame clones and leaves some out. The sample records under 45,000 clones, roughly 89% being singletons. This specimen was PBMCs, taken 260 to 280 days after transplant. The source of these receptors is a human patient who received an intestinal transplant, so some T cells may come from the graft donor. Both conserved end residues are part of each CDR3. Each record gives: D gene, V gene, clone size, J gene, CDR3 protein, CDR3 DNA. D genes are given only for firm matches. Some rows have no size entry. The others give once, few or many, or a class for an expanded clone.

d_call: NA
v_call: TRBV6-6
clone_size: NA
j_call: TRBJ1-2
cdr3_aa: CASSYSQAPYGYTF
cdr3_nt: TGTGCCAGCAGTTACTCTCAGGCTCCCTATGGCTACACCTTC

d_call: TRBD2
v_call: TRBV5-1
clone_size: NA
j_call: TRBJ2-7
cdr3_aa: CASSLASSGRGEQYF
cdr3_nt: TGCGCCAGCAGCTTGGCGTCTAGCGGGAGGGGCGAGCAGTACTTC

d_call: NA
v_call: TRBV19
clone_size: once
j_call: TRBJ1-1
cdr3_aa: CASSMRGFTEAFF
cdr3_nt: TGTGCCAGTAGTATGAGGGGGTTCACTGAAGCTTTCTTT

d_call: NA
v_call: TRBV30
clone_size: NA
j_call: TRBJ2-5
cdr3_aa: CALNRDWETQYF
cdr3_nt: TGTGCCTTGAACAGGGATTGGGAGACCCAGTACTTC

d_call: TRBD1
v_call: TRBV6-5
clone_size: NA
j_call: TRBJ1-3
cdr3_aa: CASSYGRGNSGNTIYF
cdr3_nt: TGTGCCAGCAGTTACGGCAGGGGGAACTCTGGAAACACCATATATTTT

d_call: TRBD1
v_call: TRBV25-1
clone_size: NA
j_call: TRBJ1-5
cdr3_aa: CASSRGWNQPQHF
cdr3_nt: TGTGCCAGCAGCAGGGGGTGGAATCAGCCCCAGCATTTT

d_call: NA
v_call: TRBV11-2
clone_size: NA
j_call: TRBJ1-6
cdr3_aa: CASSFAAGYLPYSPLHF
cdr3_nt: TGTGCCAGCAGCTTCGCCGCCGGGTATCTGCCCTATTCACCCCTCCACTTT

d_call: TRBD1
v_call: TRBV27
clone_size: NA
j_call: TRBJ2-5
cdr3_aa: CASTTSPDRRYQETQYF
cdr3_nt: TGTGCCAGCACCACTTCCCCGGACAGGAGGTACCAAGAGACCCAGTACTTC

d_call: NA
v_call: TRBV18
clone_size: NA
j_call: TRBJ1-1
cdr3_aa: CASSQGQNTEAFF
cdr3_nt: TGTGCCAGCTCGCAGGGACAGAACACTGAAGCTTTCTTT

d_call: NA
v_call: TRBV6-5
clone_size: NA
j_call: TRBJ2-5
cdr3_aa: CASSPGPAVETQYF
cdr3_nt: TGTGCCAGCAGCCCGGGACCAGCCGTGGAGACCCAGTACTTC

d_call: TRBD2
v_call: TRBV10-3
clone_size: NA
j_call: TRBJ2-5
cdr3_aa: CAISVGLESETQYF
cdr3_nt: TGTGCCATCAGTGTAGGACTAGAGTCAGAGACCCAGTACTTC

d_call: NA
v_call: TRBV2
clone_size: NA
j_call: TRBJ1-3
cdr3_aa: CASSLSGNTIYF
cdr3_nt: TGTGCCAGCAGCCTTTCTGGAAACACCATATATTTT

d_call: TRBD2
v_call: TRBV2
clone_size: NA
j_call: TRBJ2-2
cdr3_aa: CASSSGGAGTGELFF
cdr3_nt: TGTGCCAGCAGTAGCGGGGGGGCGGGCACCGGGGAGCTGTTTTTT

d_call: TRBD2
v_call: TRBV27
clone_size: NA
j_call: TRBJ2-3
cdr3_aa: CASSTFSGGVADTQYF
cdr3_nt: TGTGCCAGCAGTACCTTTAGCGGGGGGGTAGCAGATACGCAGTATTTT

d_call: NA
v_call: TRBV4-1
clone_size: NA
j_call: TRBJ2-5
cdr3_aa: CASSQPQWGVVQETQYF
cdr3_nt: TGCGCCAGCAGCCAGCCACAGTGGGGGGTCGTACAAGAGACCCAGTACTTC

d_call: TRBD1
v_call: TRBV10-3
clone_size: NA
j_call: TRBJ2-6
cdr3_aa: CAISGGTGSGANVLTF
cdr3_nt: TGTGCCATCAGTGGGGGGACAGGCTCTGGGGCCAACGTCCTGACTTTC

d_call: NA
v_call: TRBV6-1
clone_size: NA
j_call: TRBJ2-7
cdr3_aa: CASSEAAGTSYEQYF
cdr3_nt: TGTGCCAGCAGTGAAGCGGCAGGTACTTCCTACGAGCAGTACTTC

d_call: NA
v_call: TRBV14
clone_size: NA
j_call: TRBJ1-4
cdr3_aa: CASSPGLIGGNREKLFF
cdr3_nt: TGTGCCAGCAGCCCTGGGTTAATAGGCGGGAACCGAGAAAAACTGTTTTTT

d_call: TRBD2
v_call: TRBV7-8
clone_size: NA
j_call: TRBJ2-5
cdr3_aa: CASSLVRVVAGGSHQETQYF
cdr3_nt: TGTGCCAGCAGCTTAGTTCGGGTGGTAGCGGGGGGGTCACACCAAGAGACCCAGTACTTC

d_call: NA
v_call: TRBV11-2
clone_size: NA
j_call: TRBJ1-2
cdr3_aa: CASSLDRRTFGYTF
cdr3_nt: TGTGCCAGCAGCTTAGACCGTAGGACATTCGGCTACACCTTC

d_call: NA
v_call: TRBV7-9
clone_size: NA
j_call: TRBJ1-2
cdr3_aa: CASSLRGGPYGYTF
cdr3_nt: TGTGCCAGCAGCTTACGTGGGGGACCCTATGGCTACACCTTC

d_call: NA
v_call: TRBV29-1
clone_size: NA
j_call: TRBJ2-6
cdr3_aa: CGVGVGSGANVLTF
cdr3_nt: TGCGGCGTCGGCGTGGGCTCTGGGGCCAACGTCCTGACTTTC

d_call: NA
v_call: TRBV11-2
clone_size: NA
j_call: TRBJ1-2
cdr3_aa: CASSLVEGGYGYTF
cdr3_nt: TGTGCCAGCAGCTTAGTAGAGGGAGGCTATGGCTACACCTTC

d_call: TRBD2
v_call: TRBV5-6
clone_size: NA
j_call: TRBJ2-7
cdr3_aa: CASSHLAGVREQYF
cdr3_nt: TGTGCCAGCAGCCATTTAGCGGGGGTAAGAGAGCAGTACTTC

d_call: TRBD1
v_call: TRBV29-1
clone_size: NA
j_call: TRBJ1-1
cdr3_aa: CSVGTGMWAFF
cdr3_nt: TGCAGCGTTGGGACAGGGATGTGGGCTTTCTTT

d_call: TRBD2
v_call: TRBV4-1
clone_size: NA
j_call: TRBJ2-5
cdr3_aa: CASSLRGLERGAPRGETQYF
cdr3_nt: TGCGCCAGCAGCCTAAGGGGGTTGGAGCGGGGGGCCCCCCGGGGGGAGACCCAGTACTTC

d_call: TRBD1
v_call: TRBV27
clone_size: NA
j_call: TRBJ2-7
cdr3_aa: CASSSGQGIYEQYF
cdr3_nt: TGTGCCAGCAGTTCGGGACAGGGTATTTACGAGCAGTACTTC

d_call: NA
v_call: TRBV21-1
clone_size: NA
j_call: TRBJ2-7
cdr3_aa: CASSKRYDRAYEQYF
cdr3_nt: TGTGCCAGCAGCAAACGATACGATCGAGCCTACGAGCAGTACTTC

d_call: NA
v_call: TRBV5-4
clone_size: NA
j_call: TRBJ1-2
cdr3_aa: CASSLGVAHYGYTF
cdr3_nt: TGTGCCAGCAGTCTGGGGGTTGCCCACTATGGCTACACCTTC

d_call: NA
v_call: TRBV4-1
clone_size: NA
j_call: TRBJ2-7
cdr3_aa: CASSKVPGNPTYEQYF
cdr3_nt: TGCGCCAGCAGCAAAGTGCCAGGGAATCCCACCTACGAGCAGTACTTC

d_call: NA
v_call: TRBV6-1
clone_size: NA
j_call: TRBJ2-6
cdr3_aa: CASSDWAAGLCSGANVLTF
cdr3_nt: TGTGCCAGCAGTGACTGGGCCGCTGGGCTTTGCTCTGGGGCCAACGTCCTGACTTTC

d_call: TRBD2
v_call: TRBV10-2
clone_size: NA
j_call: TRBJ2-5
cdr3_aa: CASSAFPGGLETQYF
cdr3_nt: TGCGCCAGCAGTGCGTTTCCCGGGGGGTTGGAGACCCAGTACTTC

d_call: NA
v_call: TRBV4-1
clone_size: once
j_call: TRBJ2-7
cdr3_aa: CASSLYSNDYEQYF
cdr3_nt: TGCGCCAGCAGCCTCTACTCCAATGACTACGAGCAGTACTTC

d_call: NA
v_call: TRBV5-1
clone_size: NA
j_call: TRBJ2-5
cdr3_aa: CASSLAQRNQETQYF
cdr3_nt: TGCGCCAGCAGCTTGGCACAGAGAAACCAAGAGACCCAGTACTTC

d_call: NA
v_call: TRBV5-1
clone_size: NA
j_call: TRBJ2-1
cdr3_aa: CASSFGTQGGYDEQFF
cdr3_nt: TGCGCCAGCAGCTTCGGGACCCAGGGAGGTTACGATGAGCAGTTCTTC

d_call: NA
v_call: TRBV7-2
clone_size: NA
j_call: TRBJ1-5
cdr3_aa: CASTPGPYSNQPQHF
cdr3_nt: TGTGCCAGCACCCCCGGGCCTTATAGCAATCAGCCCCAGCATTTT